The 27 T cell receptor beta chains reported below all come from one sample, sequenced in a study of blood T cell repertoires in COVID-19. Clones were read by immunoSEQ multiplex PCR, and TCRdb kept only the in-frame ones, dropping some. This sample has about 180,000 clones, with about 85% found just once. The sequenced sample consisted of peripheral blood. These receptor sequences come from a woman in her twenties or thirties with active or convalescent COVID-19.

The chain joins TRBV5-4 to TRBJ2-1, with D tentatively TRBD1 (5 bases). Germline V CDR1 and CDR2: SGHNT, YYREEE (reference sequence). Trimming pared 4 bases from V and 9 bases from J, leaving 17 bases between. The CDR3 is 14 amino acids. The CDR3 loop reads CASSPHPTVIEQFF. CDR3 nucleotides: TGTGCCAGCAGCCCCCACCCGACAGTGATTGAGCAGTTCTTC. The whole variable domain, filled in from reference TRBV5-4 and TRBJ2-1, reads ETGVTQSPTHLIKTRGQQVTLRCSSQSGHNTVSWYQQALGQGPQFIFQYYREEENGRGNFPPRFSGLQFPNYSSELNVNALELDDSALYLCASSPHPTVIEQFFGPGTRLTVL.

The V call is TRBV6-5, the J call TRBJ1-2, with 10 bases fitting TRBD1. This CDR3 spans 15 amino acids. V lost 6 bases to trimming and J lost 3 bases; unmatched junction nucleotides: 7. Looked up from germline, CDR1 is MNHEY and CDR2 is SVGAGI. CDR3 nucleotide sequence: TGTGCCAGCAGAGCGACAGGGGGCTGGTACTATGGCTACACCTTC. Its translation: CASRATGGWYYGYTF.

The V call is TRBV6-5, the J call TRBJ2-1; 9 bases line up with TRBD2. The CDR3 has 14 residues. Germline V gene data show CDR1 as MNHEY and CDR2 as SVGAGI. Unmatched junction bases numbered 6, after V lost 7 bases and J lost 5 bases. CDR3 nucleotides: TGTGCCAGCAATAGACTAGCGGTAGACAATGAGCAGTTCTTC. This sequence encodes CASNRLAVDNEQFF.

This clone has a handful of counts. J is TRBJ2-7 and V is TRBV6-1; D unresolved. The CDR3 is 13 amino acids. CDR1 MNHNS and CDR2 SASEGT come from the germline V gene. Trimming took off 3 bases at V and 1 base at J, with 7 bases between the two ends. DNA for the CDR3: TGTGCCAGCAGTGAGACAAGATCCTACGAGCAGTACTTC. It yields the protein CASSETRSYEQYF.

Here the CDR3 reads CASSYTSSGQGEAFF. As DNA, the CDR3 is TGTGCCAGCAGTTACACCTCGTCGGGTCAGGGGGAAGCTTTCTTT. This chain uses TRBV6-6 with TRBJ1-1, with D possibly TRBD1 on 6 matching bases. The CDR3 is 15 residues long. Deletions cut 2 bases from V and 8 bases from J, with 18 bases between. Per germline, CDR1 MNHNY and CDR2 SVGAGI (reference sequence).

V gene TRBV5-6 combines with J gene TRBJ1-2; 7 bases fit TRBD1. Germline V gene data show CDR1 as SGHDT and CDR2 as YYEEEE. V lost 4 bases to trimming and J lost 6 bases; unmatched junction nucleotides: 9. CDR3 length: 14 amino acids. The CDR3 nucleotides are TGTGCCAGCAGCATACCGGGACAGCCTAATGGCTACACCTTC. Translating it yields CASSIPGQPNGYTF.

The V call is TRBV11-2, the J call TRBJ1-1; D is ambiguous. Trimming took 5 bases from V and 5 from J, leaving 18 bases between them. CDR1 SGHAT and CDR2 FQNNGV come from the germline V gene. The CDR3 has 15 residues. CDR3 sequence: CASSPMVGPGTEAFF. The CDR3 DNA reads TGTGCCAGCAGCCCCATGGTAGGCCCGGGGACTGAAGCTTTCTTT. Supplemented by reference TRBV11-2 and TRBJ1-1, the full variable domain reads EAGVAQSPRYKIIEKRQSVAFWCNPISGHATLYWYQQILGQGPKLLIQFQNNGVVDDSQLPKDRFSAERLKGVDSTLKIQPAKLEDSAVYLCASSPMVGPGTEAFFGQGTRLTVV.

The rearrangement links TRBV5-1 to TRBJ1-4; 8 bases align to TRBD1. The CDR3 extends over 14 amino acids. Trimming took 7 bases from V and 8 from J; bases not matched to a gene: 10. CDR1 is SGHRS, CDR2 YFSETQ, per germline. This chain's CDR3 is CASGSGQGREKLFF. The CDR3 DNA reads TGCGCCAGCGGATCTGGACAGGGAAGAGAAAAACTGTTTTTT.

CDR3 nucleotides: TGTGCCACCAGTGATCCCCGCGATGCAGATACGCAGTATTTT. The encoded protein is CATSDPRDADTQYF. The chain has TRBV24-1 and TRBJ2-3; D not certain. V was shortened by 3 bases and J by 4 bases, with 10 bases between the two germline ends. CDR1 and CDR2 (germline): KGHDR, SFDVKD. The CDR3 length is 14 residues.

The genes are TRBV12-3 or TRBV12-4 and TRBJ2-5, with D perhaps TRBD1 (6 bases). V lost 0 bases and J 5 bases, leaving 7 bases between the germline ends. CDR3 length: 13 amino acids. CDR3 in amino acids: CASSLADRETQYF. CDR3 nucleotides: TGTGCCAGCAGTTTAGCCGACAGGGAGACCCAGTACTTC.

The chain is built from TRBV20-1 and TRBJ1-5, with a weak D call TRBD1 (6 bases). The V end lost 3 bases, the J end lost 4 bases, and 13 bases lay between the germline ends. The V gene's germline CDR1 is DFQATT and CDR2 SNEGSKA (reference sequence). The CDR3 runs 14 residues. Here the CDR3 DNA reads TGCAGTGCTAGTGGTGGGGGCCGTAATCAGCCCCAGCATTTT. Translating it yields CSASGGGRNQPQHF.

The chain recombines TRBV4-1 with TRBJ1-5; weak D call: TRBD1 (5 bases). The V end was cut by 3 bases, the J end by 0 bases, with 9 bases between. CDR3 length: 15 residues. Germline loops: CDR1 MGHRA, CDR2 YSYEKL. CDR3 nucleotides: TGCGCCAGCAGCCAGCGACAGAATAGCAATCAGCCCCAGCATTTT. It yields the protein CASSQRQNSNQPQHF.

CDR3 residues: CASRDRTSYEQYF. The CDR3 DNA is TGTGCCAGCCGAGACAGGACCTCCTACGAGCAGTACTTC. The chain recombines TRBV25-1 with TRBJ2-7, with D tentatively TRBD1 (6 bases). The CDR3 is 13 amino acids. The V gene's germline CDR1 is MGHDK and CDR2 SYGVNS. The V end lost 8 bases, the J end lost 0 bases, and 11 bases lay between the germline ends.

This clone was seen many times. The gene calls are TRBV9 and TRBJ1-1; 10 nucleotides agree with TRBD1. The CDR3 consists of 14 residues. J lost 8 bases, V lost 3 bases, and 7 bases had no gene match. Germline CDR1 and CDR2: SGDLS and YYNGEE. CDR3 DNA: TGTGCCAGCAGCGAGATTGGGACAGGGGACGAAGCTTTCTTT. Its protein product is CASSEIGTGDEAFF.

The sample holds one count of this clone. V gene TRBV4-1 combines with J gene TRBJ2-7; D not certain. This CDR3 has 14 amino acids. V gave up 3 bases and J gave up 3 bases, with 12 bases separating them. CDR1 and CDR2 (germline): MGHRA, YSYEKL. This CDR3 is CASSHPTGRYEQYF. In DNA form, the CDR3 reads TGCGCCAGCAGCCACCCTACTGGGCGCTACGAGCAGTACTTC.

The rearrangement uses TRBV2 and TRBJ1-2, with 7 nucleotides matching TRBD1. CDR1 SNHLY and CDR2 FYNNEI come from the germline V gene. V dropped 5 bases and J dropped 6; count of bases not matched to a gene: 6. The CDR3 length is 13 residues. The CDR3 nucleotides are TGTGCCAGCAGTAAGACAGGGAACGATGGCTACACCTTC. Translated: CASSKTGNDGYTF. Together with reference TRBV2 and TRBJ1-2, the CDR3 gives the full variable domain: EPEVTQTPSHQVTQMGQEVILRCVPISNHLYFYWYRQILGQKVEFLVSFYNNEISEKSEIFDDQFSVERPDGSNFTLKIRSTKLEDSAMYFCASSKTGNDGYTFGSGTRLTVV.

This clone was recorded only once. This chain joins TRBV6-5 and TRBJ2-2, with D possibly being TRBD1 (7 bases). V shed 0 bases and J shed 5 bases, with 13 bases lying between them. This CDR3 is 16 amino acids long. Germline CDR1 is MNHEY and CDR2 is SVGAGI. This CDR3 is CASSYSEGAGTGELFF. CDR3 bases: TGTGCCAGCAGTTACTCAGAGGGGGCGGGGACCGGGGAGCTGTTTTTT.

The chain recombines TRBV28 with TRBJ2-7, with D perhaps matching TRBD2 (6 bases). Germline CDR1 MDHEN, CDR2 SYDVKM. V lost 6 bases and J 3 bases, leaving 18 bases between the germline ends. CDR3 length equals 15 residues. The CDR3 sequence is CASRATSAGYYEQYF. CDR3 DNA: TGTGCCAGCAGGGCGACTAGTGCGGGGTACTACGAGCAGTACTTC.

V usage is TRBV7-6 and J usage is TRBJ2-3; the D gene is possibly TRBD2 (5 bases). The length of the CDR3 is 16 residues. The V and J ends lost 4 bases and 0 bases respectively, with 14 bases between them. Germline CDR1 SGHVS, CDR2 FNYEAQ. The CDR3 reads CASSSEDWTSTDTQYF. In nucleotides, the CDR3 is TGTGCCAGCAGCTCCGAGGACTGGACTAGCACAGATACGCAGTATTTT. Using reference TRBV7-6 and TRBJ2-3 for the parts outside the CDR3, the full variable domain is GAGVSQSPRYKVTKRGQDVALRCDPISGHVSLYWYRQALGQGPEFLTYFNYEAQQDKSGLPNDRFSAERPEGSISTLTIQRTEQRDSAMYRCASSSEDWTSTDTQYFGPGTRLTVL.

The chain employs TRBV27 and TRBJ2-7; TRBD2 aligns across 11 bases. V trimming: 3 bases; J trimming: 5 bases; junction bases outside the gene matches: 3. Germline V gives CDR1 MNHEY, CDR2 SMNVEV (reference sequence). The CDR3 has 14 amino acids. This CDR3 is CASSFLLAGDEQYF. In nucleotides, the CDR3 is TGTGCCAGCAGTTTTTTACTAGCGGGAGACGAGCAGTACTTC.

V gene TRBV2 combines with J gene TRBJ2-7; a weak D match, TRBD2 (5 bases). The CDR3 length is 13 residues. Germline CDR1 reads SNHLY; CDR2 reads FYNNEI. The germline V and J ends were trimmed by 10 bases and 2 bases, with 15 bases remaining between them. CDR3 coding DNA: TGTGCCACAAAAAGGGCAGCGGCCTACGAGCAGTACTTC. The encoded protein is CATKRAAAYEQYF. The variable domain in full, completed from reference TRBV2 and TRBJ2-7, reads EPEVTQTPSHQVTQMGQEVILRCVPISNHLYFYWYRQILGQKVEFLVSFYNNEISEKSEIFDDQFSVERPDGSNFTLKIRSTKLEDSAMYFCATKRAAAYEQYFGPGTRLTVT.

Here the CDR3 DNA reads TGTGCCACCAGCAGAGACGGGGGGCGGGCTAGCGGGATGACAGATACGCAGTATTTT. This translates into CATSRDGGRASGMTDTQYF. The genes are TRBV15 and TRBJ2-3, with 9 bases aligning to TRBD2. CDR1 is LNHNV and CDR2 is YYDKDF in the germline V gene (reference sequence). With 0 bases clipped from V and 3 bases from J, the junction kept 13 bases outside the gene matches. CDR3 length: 19 residues.

This clone was observed once. The chain employs TRBV6-4 and TRBJ1-1; 9 bases are shared with TRBD1. CDR3 length: 13 residues. Germline V gene lookup returns CDR1 MRHNA and CDR2 SNTAGT. Trimming cost V 4 bases and J 7 bases; bases outside gene matches: 4. The chain's CDR3 is CASSGQGESEAFF. As DNA, the CDR3 is TGTGCCAGCAGTGGACAGGGGGAGAGTGAAGCTTTCTTT.

This rearrangement joins TRBV7-9 to TRBJ1-5, with TRBD1 identical over 8 bases. The V gene's germline CDR1 is SEHNR and CDR2 FQNEAQ (reference sequence). The CDR3 totals 16 residues. J gave up 3 bases and V 1 base, and 5 bases lay outside the gene matches. For the CDR3, the DNA is TGTGCCAGCAGCTTAGGCCGGACAGGGCACAATCAGCCCCAGCATTTT. This codes for CASSLGRTGHNQPQHF.

The rearrangement uses TRBV25-1 and TRBJ1-2; TRBD1 matches 10 bases. Germline values: CDR1 MGHDK, CDR2 SYGVNS. V was clipped by 3 bases and J by 0 bases; unmatched bases: 7. The CDR3 contains 17 residues. The CDR3 is CASSDLTGGLSNYGYTF. The DNA for the CDR3 is TGTGCCAGCAGTGACCTGACAGGGGGCCTGTCTAACTATGGCTACACCTTC.

The chain has TRBV14 and TRBJ1-1; weak D call: TRBD1 (5 bases). The CDR3 contains 14 residues. The V and J ends lost 3 bases and 4 bases respectively, with 12 bases between them. Germline CDR1 SGHDN, CDR2 FVKESK. This CDR3 reads CASSHPGQGTEAFF. The CDR3, as DNA: TGTGCCAGCAGCCATCCAGGGCAAGGCACTGAAGCTTTCTTT.

The chain joins TRBV6-6 to TRBJ2-5; D remains ambiguous. The length of the CDR3 is 13 residues. The V end lost 5 bases, the J end lost 4 bases, and 11 bases lay between the germline ends. Germline CDR1 MNHNY, CDR2 SVGAGI (reference sequence). Written as DNA, the CDR3 is TGTGCCAGCAGTACGCTAGATGGAGAGACCCAGTACTTC. Protein: CASSTLDGETQYF.